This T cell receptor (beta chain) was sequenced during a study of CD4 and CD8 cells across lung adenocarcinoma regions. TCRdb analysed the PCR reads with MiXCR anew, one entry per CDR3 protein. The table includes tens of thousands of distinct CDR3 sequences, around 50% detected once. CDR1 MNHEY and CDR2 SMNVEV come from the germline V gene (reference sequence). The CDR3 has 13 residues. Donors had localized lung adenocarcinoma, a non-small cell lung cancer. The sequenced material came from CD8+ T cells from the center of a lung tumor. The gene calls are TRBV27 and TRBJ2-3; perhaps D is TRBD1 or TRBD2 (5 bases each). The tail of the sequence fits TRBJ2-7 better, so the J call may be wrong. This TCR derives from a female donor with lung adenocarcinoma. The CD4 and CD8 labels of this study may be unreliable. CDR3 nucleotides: TGTGCCACGGGGCTGCGTGCCGAAAATACGCAGTACTTC. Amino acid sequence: CATGLRAENTQYF.